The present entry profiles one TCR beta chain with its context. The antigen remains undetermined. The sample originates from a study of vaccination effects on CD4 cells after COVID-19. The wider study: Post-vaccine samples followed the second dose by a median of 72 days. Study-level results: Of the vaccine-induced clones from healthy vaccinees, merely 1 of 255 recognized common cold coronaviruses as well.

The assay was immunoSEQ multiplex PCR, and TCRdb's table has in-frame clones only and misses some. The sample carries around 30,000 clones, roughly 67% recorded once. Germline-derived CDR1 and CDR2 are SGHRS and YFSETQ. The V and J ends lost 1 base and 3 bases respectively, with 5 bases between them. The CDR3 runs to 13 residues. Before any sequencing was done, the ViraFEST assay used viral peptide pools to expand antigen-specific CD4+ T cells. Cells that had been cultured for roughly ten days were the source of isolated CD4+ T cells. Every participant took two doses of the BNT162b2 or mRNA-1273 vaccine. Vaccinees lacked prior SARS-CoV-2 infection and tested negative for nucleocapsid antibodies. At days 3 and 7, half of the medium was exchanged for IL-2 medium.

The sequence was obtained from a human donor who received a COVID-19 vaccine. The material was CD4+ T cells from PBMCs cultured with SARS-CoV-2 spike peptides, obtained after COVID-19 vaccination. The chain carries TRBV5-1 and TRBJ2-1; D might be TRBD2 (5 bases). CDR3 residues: CASSLTSYNEQFF. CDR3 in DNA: TGCGCCAGCAGCTTGACTAGCTACAATGAGCAGTTCTTC.